The clone carrying this T cell receptor beta chain showed up many times. The sample is drawn from a study of regulatory T cells in long-lasting Graves disease. Time point here: newly diagnosed GD, antithyroid drugs for less than 3 months. Extracted PBMC RNA gave rise to the TCR library. Through Arm-PCR of CDR3 regions and iRepertoire HTBI primers, TCR beta libraries were built. TCRdb passed the multiplex PCR reads through MiXCR, listing each CDR3 protein once. In the table there are around 420,000 distinct CDR3 sequences, about 15% of which are singletons. The sample was also linked to a second study, of T cells in Graves' hyperthyroidism and ophthalmopathy.

The material sequenced was peripheral blood mononuclear cells (PBMCs), taken at new diagnosis, from a patient treated with antithyroid drugs. The sequence was collected from a woman aged 35 to 49 with Graves disease.

CDR3 amino acids: CARKRSPRAPLRGEAFF. The DNA for the CDR3 is TGTGCCAGGAAACGCTCACCCAGGGCTCCACTTCGAGGTGAAGCTTTCTTT. J is TRBJ1-1 and V is TRBV27; perhaps TRBD1 as D (5 bases). The CDR3 sequence is 17 residues long. Germline CDR1 is MNHEY and CDR2 is SMNVEV (reference sequence). V lost 9 bases and J lost 7, with 30 bases in between.